The clone carrying this T cell receptor beta chain was seen at least ten times. As yet, its antigen is unknown. The read ends 3 residues shy of where the CDR3 ends; the end is completed using the germline J gene. The source of the sample is a study of T cell clonality in common variable immunodeficiency. Study outcomes and limitations: TCRbeta clonality was increased in CVID versus healthy controls.

The protocol was immunoSEQ multiplex PCR, while the TCRdb copy is restricted to in-frame clones and leaves out a portion. Singletons are absent from the sample, which has approximately 58,000 clones. The CDR3 runs to 15 residues. The V segment lost 5 bases and the J segment 3 bases; nucleotides outside the gene matches: 7. In germline, CDR1 is LNHDA, CDR2 SQIVND (reference sequence). Sequencing was carried out using peripheral blood mononuclear cells. The sequence came from a person aged 18-70 years in good health. V gene TRBV19 combines with J gene TRBJ2-1; 7 bases match TRBD2. The CDR3 reads CASSWSLADYNEQFF. The CDR3 bases that were read are TGTGCCAGTAGTTGGTCCCTAGCGGACTACAATGAG.